This TCR beta chain was recorded in a study of blood T cells in healthy people across ages. A word on this clonotype: Antigen specificity is unknown.

PCR was performed a second time for about 7 to 12 cycles using a sample-barcoded 5' primer and a J-beta primer mix. A template-switch adaptor containing 12 random nucleotides labeled each cDNA molecule. A single record per CDR3 protein comes from TCRdb applying MiXCR to the 5' RACE reads. This sample carries 1.4 million or so distinct CDR3 sequences, roughly two fifths of them seen once, and the ten largest clones take 4%. With each sample, at least 5 micrograms of total RNA were extracted. Study-wide findings and caveats: Per million T cells, TCR beta diversity dropped roughly linearly as age increased. Estimated diversity across one million T cells was deemed an underestimate.

With 3 bases removed from V and 2 bases from J, the gap between germline ends came to 8 bases. From germline, CDR1 is MNHEY and CDR2 SVGEGT. This CDR3 spans 13 amino acids. The sequence was collected from a young woman in good health. The chain joins TRBV6-2 or TRBV6-3 to TRBJ2-7; D is unclear. The sample taken for sequencing was blood. The CDR3 nucleotides are TGTGCCAGCAGTTATTTACAGACCTACGAGCAGTACTTC. Its translation: CASSYLQTYEQYF.